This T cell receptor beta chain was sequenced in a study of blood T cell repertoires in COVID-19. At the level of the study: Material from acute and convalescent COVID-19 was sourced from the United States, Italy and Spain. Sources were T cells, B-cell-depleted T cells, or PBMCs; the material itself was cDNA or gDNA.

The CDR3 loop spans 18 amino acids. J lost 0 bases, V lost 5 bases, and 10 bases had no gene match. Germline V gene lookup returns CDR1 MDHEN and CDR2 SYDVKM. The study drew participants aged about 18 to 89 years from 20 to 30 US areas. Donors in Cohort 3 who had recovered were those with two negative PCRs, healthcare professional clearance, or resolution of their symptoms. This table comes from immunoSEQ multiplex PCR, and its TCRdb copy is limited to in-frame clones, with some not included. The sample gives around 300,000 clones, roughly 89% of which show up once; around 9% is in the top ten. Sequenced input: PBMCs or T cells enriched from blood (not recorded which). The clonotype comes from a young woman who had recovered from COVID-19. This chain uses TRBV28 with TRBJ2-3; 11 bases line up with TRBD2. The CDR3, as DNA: TGTGCCAGCAGTCAAACCGGGACTAGCGGAGACAGCACAGATACGCAGTATTTT. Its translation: CASSQTGTSGDSTDTQYF.